These T cell receptor beta chains were read from a single sample in a study of lymphopenia after photon versus proton radiotherapy. Only in-frame clones appear in the TCRdb table, and some are missing; sequencing was by immunoSEQ multiplex PCR. The data show 75,000 to 90,000 clones, around four fifths seen once. The material was peripheral blood, obtained from a patient treated with proton-based radiotherapy. Source of these receptors: a man aged 60 to 75 with pancreatic cancer. The CDR3 runs from the conserved cysteine through the conserved F or W. D genes are given only for firm matches. Size values are once, few and many counts, or a class for expanded clones, and some rows have none.

.,TRBV18,.,TRBJ1-1,TGTGCCAGCTCACCAGGGAACACTGAAGCTTTCTTT,CASSPGNTEAFF
.,TRBV7-9,TRBD2,TRBJ2-5,TGTGCCAGCAGCTTTAAAATCGGACTAGCGGGGGTTGAGACCCAGTACTTC,CASSFKIGLAGVETQYF
.,TRBV5-1,.,TRBJ2-3,TGCGCCAGCAGCCAGACACTAAGCACAGATACGCAGTATTTT,CASSQTLSTDTQYF
.,TRBV19,.,TRBJ1-1,TGTGCCAGTAGTATGACGGGAGGAGAGACTGAAGCTTTCTTT,CASSMTGGETEAFF
.,TRBV6-6,.,TRBJ1-2,TGTGCCAGCAGTTACTCAGGGGGAGCTAGCTATGGCTACACCTTC,CASSYSGGASYGYTF
.,TRBV4-3,.,TRBJ2-1,TGCGCCAGCAGCCAAGAGCGGACTTTGGGGGAGCAGTTCTTC,CASSQERTLGEQFF
.,TRBV11-2,.,TRBJ2-5,TGTGCCAGCAGCTTCGGCCTCCAAGAGACCCAGTACTTC,CASSFGLQETQYF
once,TRBV18,TRBD1,TRBJ2-5,TGTGCCAGCTCACCACCGACAGGGGAGTACCAAGAGACCCAGTACTTC,CASSPPTGEYQETQYF
.,TRBV25-1,.,TRBJ1-5,TGTGCCAGCAGTGAGGGGGGTAGCAATCAGCCCCAGCATTTT,CASSEGGSNQPQHF
.,TRBV6-6,TRBD1,TRBJ1-2,TGTGCCAGCAGTTATGGGACAGAGTATGGCTACACCTTC,CASSYGTEYGYTF
.,TRBV6-6,TRBD1,TRBJ2-1,TGTGCCAGCCGGAGACAGGGATCTGGCAATGAGCAGTTCTTC,CASRRQGSGNEQFF
.,TRBV28,.,TRBJ2-5,TGTGCCAGCAGCCACCTCTCAACACAGCAAGAGACCCAGTACTTC,CASSHLSTQQETQYF
few,TRBV7-8,.,TRBJ1-1,TGTGCCAGCAGCTTAGGGACCCTCACTGAAGCTTTCTTT,CASSLGTLTEAFF
.,TRBV7-9,.,TRBJ2-3,TGTGCCAGCAGCTTAGCGACCGGATTCACAGATACGCAGTATTTT,CASSLATGFTDTQYF
.,TRBV19,.,TRBJ1-3,TGTGCCAGTAGTATCCCGAATAGCTCTGGAAACACCATATATTTT,CASSIPNSSGNTIYF
.,TRBV30,.,TRBJ2-1,TGTGCCTGGGTACCGGGACGTAGGTCCTATGAGCAGTTCTTC,CAWVPGRRSYEQFF
.,TRBV7-2,TRBD2,TRBJ2-2,TGTGCCAGCAGCTTAGAGAGACTAGCGCCCGGGGAGCTGTTTTTT,CASSLERLAPGELFF
once,TRBV19,TRBD2,TRBJ2-2,TGTGCCAGTAAACAACGGGGGGCGAACACCGGGGAGCTGTTTTTT,CASKQRGANTGELFF
.,TRBV2,TRBD1,TRBJ2-4,TGTGCCAGCAGTGCGCAATCGACAGGGGTGGGCAAAAACATTCAGTACTTC,CASSAQSTGVGKNIQYF
.,TRBV7-8,.,TRBJ2-1,TGTGCCAGCAGCTTAGGGACCCCCTACAATGAGCAGTTCTTC,CASSLGTPYNEQFF
.,TRBV7-9,TRBD2,TRBJ2-3,TGTGCCAGCCGTAGCGGGGGGAGCACAGATACGCAGTATTTT,CASRSGGSTDTQYF
once,TRBV29-1,TRBD2,TRBJ2-2,TGCAGCGTTCTACTAGCGGGAGGAGGCACCGGGGAGCTGTTTTTT,CSVLLAGGGTGELFF
few,TRBV9,.,TRBJ2-7,TGTGCCAGCAGCGTAGATATAGGCTACGAGCAGTACTTC,CASSVDIGYEQYF
.,TRBV7-6,TRBD2,TRBJ2-1,TGTGCCAGCAGCTTAGTACCGGGACTAGCGGTGGGGTACAATGAGCAGTTCTTC,CASSLVPGLAVGYNEQFF
.,TRBV15,.,TRBJ2-5,TGTGCCACCAGGGACTCCGGCGTGGGGACCCAGTACTTC,CATRDSGVGTQYF
.,TRBV2,TRBD1,TRBJ2-3,TGTGCCAGCAGTGGGGACAGGGGCACAGATACGCAGTATTTT,CASSGDRGTDTQYF
.,TRBV10-3,.,TRBJ1-2,TGTGCCATCAGTCCCGACGGCACGAGTTACACCTTC,CAISPDGTSYTF
few,TRBV5-4,.,TRBJ1-3,TGTGCCAGCAGCAGGGGATCATCCTCTGGAAACACCATATATTTT,CASSRGSSSGNTIYF
.,TRBV6-6,.,TRBJ2-1,TGTGCCAGCGGGTTTTGGGCGTCTCAGCAGTTCTTC,CASGFWASQQFF
once,TRBV30,TRBD2,TRBJ2-3,TGTGCCTGGACTGGACTAGTCGTAAATACGCAGTATTTT,CAWTGLVVNTQYF
.,TRBV5-1,TRBD2,TRBJ2-7,TGCGCCAGCAGCCCGGACGGGACTAGCGACTACGAGCAGTACTTC,CASSPDGTSDYEQYF
.,TRBV7-2,TRBD1,TRBJ1-2,TGTGCCAGCAGCTTACAGAGGACAGGGGGCGAAGGCTACACCTTC,CASSLQRTGGEGYTF
.,TRBV14,.,TRBJ2-1,TGTGCCAGCAGCCAAGGGACCGGAGGCCTGGGGCAGTTCTTC,CASSQGTGGLGQFF
few,TRBV29-1,.,TRBJ2-2,TGCAGCGCCACCGAGACGATCACCGGGGAGCTGTTTTTT,CSATETITGELFF
.,TRBV28,.,TRBJ1-1,TGTGCCAGCAGCCTTGTGGGTCGTGGGAACACTGAAGCTTTCTTT,CASSLVGRGNTEAFF
.,TRBV6-6,.,TRBJ1-5,TGTGCCAGCAGTACACAGGGTTATCAGCCCCAGCATTTT,CASSTQGYQPQHF
.,TRBV30,.,TRBJ1-3,TGTGCCTGGATTAAGCCCTCCGGAAACACCATATATTTT,CAWIKPSGNTIYF
.,TRBV28,.,TRBJ1-5,TGTGCCAGCAGTTTCCGACAGCCCCAGCATTTT,CASSFRQPQHF
once,TRBV15,TRBD1,TRBJ1-2,TGTGCCACCAGCAGAACCGGGACAGGATCCCGCCGGGCTGGCTACACCTTC,CATSRTGTGSRRAGYTF
.,TRBV29-1,TRBD2,TRBJ2-3,TGCAGCGTTGAAGATCCCAAGACTAGCGGGAGCACAGATACGCAGTATTTT,CSVEDPKTSGSTDTQYF
.,TRBV7-7,TRBD2,TRBJ2-1,TGTGCTAGCAGCTTAATTGGCGAGGGAGGGTGGTGCGGGAGGGCAAGGGACAATGAGCAGTTCTTC,CASSLIGEGGWCGRARDNEQFF
.,TRBV2,TRBD1,TRBJ2-1,TGTGCCAGCAGTAAGACAGGGACCCCCTACAATGAGCAGTTCTTC,CASSKTGTPYNEQFF
.,TRBV11-2,.,TRBJ2-7,TGTGCCAGCAGCTTAAATCGTCGCACAGGGAGGCCCTACGAGCAGTACTTC,CASSLNRRTGRPYEQYF
once,TRBV6-6,.,TRBJ2-5,TGTGCCAGCAGCCCTGGGGTAGCGGTGTACCAAGAGACCCAGTACTTC,CASSPGVAVYQETQYF
.,TRBV28,.,TRBJ2-7,TGTGCCAGCAGGCATCACGAGCAGTACTTC,CASRHHEQYF
once,TRBV6-5,.,TRBJ1-1,TGTGCCAGCAGGCCGGGACAGAACACTGAAGCTTTCTTT,CASRPGQNTEAFF
.,TRBV19,TRBD1,TRBJ2-5,TGTGCCAGTAGTGCGACAGGGGCCGCGACCCAGTACTTC,CASSATGAATQYF
.,TRBV2,.,TRBJ2-7,TGTGCCAGCAGTTCGAACAGGAACCCCTACGAGCAGTACTTC,CASSSNRNPYEQYF
.,TRBV6-4,TRBD1,TRBJ2-7,TGTGCCAGCAGTGACTCCCGGGACAGGAGCTCCTACGAGCAGTACTTC,CASSDSRDRSSYEQYF
.,TRBV28,.,TRBJ1-3,TGTGCCAGCAGTACCCTAACAGTATCTGGAAACACCATATATTTT,CASSTLTVSGNTIYF
once,TRBV27,TRBD2,TRBJ2-3,TGTGCCAGCAGTTTTCAGCCACTGTTGCGGGGGTCAGAGAAGGATACGCAGTATTTT,CASSFQPLLRGSEKDTQYF
.,TRBV18,.,TRBJ1-6,TGTGCCAGCTCACCACCTGTCCCTAATTCACCCCTCCACTTT,CASSPPVPNSPLHF
.,TRBV29-1,.,TRBJ1-2,TGCAGCGTTGAAAGGGAATCCCTCCTCTATGGCTACACCTTC,CSVERESLLYGYTF
.,TRBV27,.,TRBJ1-1,TGTGCCAGCAGTTTCCAAGGGGGGAGTAACACTGAAGCTTTCTTT,CASSFQGGSNTEAFF